The 30 T cell receptor beta chains listed next were all sequenced from one sample in a study of beta chain features in type 1 diabetes listed by TCRdb under 2018. Overall study outcomes, separate from this receptor: Type 1 diabetes patients showed a moderate but significant shortening of TCRB CDR3 length in all four CD4+ subsets.

Their antigens are not known. Library prep was done by the immunoSEQ multiplex PCR assay. The High Capacity cDNA Reverse Transcription Kit was used to reverse transcribe all of the isolated RNA, meaning that expressed TCRB transcripts were what got sequenced. The clones in this table, taken by TCRdb from immuneACCESS, are in-frame only. Not every clone is retained; where verified, under half of the shortfall comes from an unresolved V gene, and the cause of the rest is unknown. Present in this sample are some 360,000 clones, around 9.6% of which were seen just once. Of the sample, about 0.64% is held by the ten largest clones. The sequenced sample consisted of central memory CD4+ T cells from blood. The receptors shown here come from a man between 25 and 39 years old with type 1 diabetes.

There are a few counts of this clone. The rearrangement uses TRBV6-1 and TRBJ2-7, with 9 bases matching TRBD1. The CDR3 contains 14 residues. CDR1 MNHNS and CDR2 SASEGT come from the germline V gene. V dropped 4 bases and J dropped 3; count of bases not matched to a gene: 4. CDR3 in amino acids: CASSGTGVLYEQYF. The DNA for the CDR3 is TGTGCCAGCAGTGGGACAGGGGTCCTCTACGAGCAGTACTTC.

The chain recombines TRBV5-1 with TRBJ1-4; D gene unclear. The CDR3 is 14 amino acids. Trimming removed 0 bases from V and 5 bases from J, with 8 bases in between. Germline assignment: CDR1 SGHRS and CDR2 YFSETQ. The CDR3 spells CASSLATENEKLFF. CDR3 in DNA: TGCGCCAGCAGCTTGGCTACAGAAAATGAAAAACTGTTTTTT.

This clone was detected a few times. The gene calls are TRBV28 and TRBJ2-1; 14 nucleotides agree with TRBD2. Germline lookup yields CDR1 MDHEN and CDR2 SYDVKM. V lost 5 bases to trimming and J lost 10 bases; unmatched junction nucleotides: 13. CDR3 length equals 17 residues. The CDR3 nucleotides are TGTGCCAGCAGTGGGGGGCCGGGACTAGCGGGAGTAAAGGAGCAGTTCTTC. Residues: CASSGGPGLAGVKEQFF.

The gene calls are TRBV7-6 and TRBJ2-1, with 7 bases aligning to TRBD2. Germline trimming cut 5 bases from V and 2 bases from J; bases unmatched to any gene: 3. The CDR3 is 14 residues long. CDR1 and CDR2 from the germline V gene are SGHVS and FNYEAQ. The CDR3 coding sequence is TGTGCCAGCAGCGGGGCGGGGGCCTACAATGAGCAGTTCTTC. Its protein product is CASSGAGAYNEQFF.

The V and J genes are TRBV5-4 and TRBJ2-3; unclear D gene. The CDR3 spans 15 residues. The ends were cut back, 1 base at V and 0 bases at J, with 9 bases in the middle. CDR1 is SGHNT and CDR2 is YYREEE in the germline V gene (reference sequence). The CDR3, as DNA: TGTGCCAGCAGCTTGCAGGCCTATAGCACAGATACGCAGTATTTT. Amino acid sequence: CASSLQAYSTDTQYF.

This clone has ten or more counts. DNA for the CDR3: TGTGCCAGCAGCACCGCTTCGGGGGAGACCCAGTACTTC. Amino acid sequence: CASSTASGETQYF. The J gene is TRBJ2-5, the V gene TRBV7-9, with a possible D match to TRBD2 (5 bases). Trimming took 5 bases from V and 5 from J, leaving 12 bases between them. CDR3 length: 13 residues. The V gene's germline CDR1 is SEHNR and CDR2 FQNEAQ (reference sequence).

The V and J genes are TRBV29-1 and TRBJ2-5, with TRBD1 matching over 12 bases. This CDR3 is 14 amino acids long. V lost 4 bases and J lost 5; bases outside the gene matches: 5. Germline V gene lookup returns CDR1 SQVTM and CDR2 ANQGSEA. Here the CDR3 reads CSVGGTGGLETQYF. The CDR3 DNA follows: TGCAGCGTTGGTGGGACAGGGGGCTTGGAGACCCAGTACTTC. The full variable domain, with the rest looked up from reference TRBV29-1 and TRBJ2-5, is SAVISQKPSRDICQRGTSLTIQCQVDSQVTMMFWYRQQPGQSLTLIATANQGSEATYESGFVIDKFPISRPNLTFSTLTVSNMSPEDSSIYLCSVGGTGGLETQYFGPGTRLLVL.

The chain is built from TRBV6-5 and TRBJ1-1, with TRBD1 matching 12 bases. The CDR3 spans 14 residues. Germline loops: CDR1 MNHEY, CDR2 SVGAGI. J gave up 11 bases and V 6 bases, and 10 bases lay outside the gene matches. The CDR3 is CASSLAGTGGWAFF. The CDR3 DNA sequence: TGTGCCAGCAGCCTAGCCGGGACAGGGGGCTGGGCTTTCTTT.

Notes on this clone: Since a much larger clone is just one base distant, this may be a read error. The rearrangement uses TRBV11-2 and TRBJ2-3; D gene ambiguous. CDR1 is SGHAT, CDR2 FQNNGV, per germline. This CDR3 contains 12 residues. Trimming shortened V by 5 bases and J by 2 bases, and 5 bases separated the two germline ends. The CDR3 nucleotides read TGTGCCAGCAGCCGCTACACAGATACGCAGTATTTT. It yields the protein CASSRYTDTQYF.

This clone was observed a handful of times. V usage is TRBV27 and J usage is TRBJ1-5; 8 bases line up with TRBD1. Germline V lookup: CDR1 MNHEY, CDR2 SMNVEV (reference sequence). V gave up 6 bases and J gave up 7 bases; unmatched junction bases: 8. The CDR3 is 14 residues long. The CDR3 DNA reads as TGTGCCAGCAGAAAGACAGGGGATGGGCAGCCCCAGCATTTT. It translates to CASRKTGDGQPQHF.

This clone was seen more than once but under ten times. The V gene is TRBV5-1, the J gene TRBJ1-4, with D perhaps TRBD1 (5 bases). This CDR3 region has 17 residues. V lost 1 base and J lost 0, with 13 bases in between. The germline CDR1 and CDR2 sequences are SGHRS and YFSETQ. CDR3 loop: CASSLTGRAATNEKLFF. CDR3 nucleotides: TGCGCCAGCAGCTTGACGGGCAGGGCTGCAACTAATGAAAAACTGTTTTTT.

This clone has just a few counts. This sequence joins TRBV30 and TRBJ2-3; 11 bases line up with TRBD2. V shed 2 bases, J shed 0 bases, and the junction held 4 bases outside the gene matches. The CDR3 runs 16 residues. Germline V gene data show CDR1 as GTSNPN and CDR2 as SVGIG (reference sequence). CDR3 coding DNA: TGTGCCTGGAGTAGAGGACTAGCGGGTAGCACAGATACGCAGTATTTT. Translation gives CAWSRGLAGSTDTQYF.

V and J are TRBV6-1 and TRBJ1-2, with D hard to call. The CDR3 is 14 residues long. Trimming removed 1 base from V and 3 bases from J, with 9 bases in between. Germline V gene sequence: CDR1 MNHNS, CDR2 SASEGT. The CDR3 sequence: CASSEDVAYYGYTF. In nucleotides, the CDR3 is TGTGCCAGCAGTGAAGATGTGGCCTACTATGGCTACACCTTC.

V is TRBV6-5 and J is TRBJ1-2; D may be TRBD1 (6 bases). The CDR3 extends over 14 amino acids. Between the trimmed V and J ends, which lost 2 bases and 2 bases, there was a span of 9 bases. Germline V gene sequence: CDR1 MNHEY, CDR2 SVGAGI. Written as DNA, the CDR3 is TGTGCCAGCAGTTACCAAACAGGGAACTATGGCTACACCTTC. Translated: CASSYQTGNYGYTF.

This clone came up many times. The gene calls are TRBV27 and TRBJ2-1; D gene uncertain. The CDR3 is 15 amino acids. Germline V gene sequence: CDR1 MNHEY, CDR2 SMNVEV (reference sequence). The V gene lost 3 bases and the J gene lost 8 bases, with 17 bases spanning the gap. The CDR3 loop reads CASSFRTFAFDEQFF. As DNA, the CDR3 is TGTGCCAGCAGTTTCCGGACCTTCGCATTCGATGAGCAGTTCTTC.

The chain combines TRBV5-6 with TRBJ2-5, with D perhaps assigned TRBD1 or TRBD2 (5 bases each). The CDR3 covers 13 residues. Trimming cost V 0 bases and J 11 bases, with 14 bases left between them. Germline CDR1 reads SGHDT; CDR2 reads YYEEEE. The CDR3 DNA reads as TGTGCCAGCAGCTTGGCCGGGGCAGAAGAGCAGTACTTC. Translated, it gives CASSLAGAEEQYF.

This clone was seen a few times. This rearrangement joins TRBV2 to TRBJ2-1; TRBD1 matches 8 bases. The CDR3 consists of 14 residues. Germline CDR1 and CDR2: SNHLY and FYNNEI. V gave up 7 bases and J gave up 7 bases; unmatched junction bases: 9. The CDR3 DNA reads TGTGCCAGCACCGGGGCAGGGGGCTGGAATGAGCAGTTCTTC. This codes for CASTGAGGWNEQFF. Looking up the rest from reference TRBV2 and TRBJ2-1 gives the full variable domain: EPEVTQTPSHQVTQMGQEVILRCVPISNHLYFYWYRQILGQKVEFLVSFYNNEISEKSEIFDDQFSVERPDGSNFTLKIRSTKLEDSAMYFCASTGAGGWNEQFFGPGTRLTVL.

This clone showed up just a few times. The CDR3 DNA sequence: TGTGCCAGCAGTTTTACTGGGACAGGAGAGACCCAGTACTTC. Residues: CASSFTGTGETQYF. The V gene is TRBV9, the J gene TRBJ2-5, with 8 bases fitting TRBD1. The CDR3 totals 14 residues. Germline-derived CDR1 and CDR2 are SGDLS and YYNGEE. Trimming took 5 bases from V and 4 from J; bases not matched to a gene: 7. Drawing the rest from reference TRBV9 and TRBJ2-5, the complete variable domain is DSGVTQTPKHLITATGQRVTLRCSPRSGDLSVYWYQQSLDQGLQFLIQYYNGEERAKGNILERFSAQQFPDLHSELNLSSLELGDSALYFCASSFTGTGETQYFGPGTRLLVL.

This chain links TRBV14 with TRBJ1-2, with no clear D. V was shortened by 4 bases and J by 1 base, with 10 bases between the two germline ends. This CDR3 spans 14 amino acids. Germline V gene sequence: CDR1 SGHDN, CDR2 FVKESK. The chain's CDR3 is CASSLASFNYGYTF. The CDR3 DNA is TGTGCCAGCAGCCTTGCTTCATTTAACTATGGCTACACCTTC.

V usage is TRBV10-3 and J usage is TRBJ2-2, with D perhaps TRBD1 (7 bases). The V gene's germline CDR1 is ENHRY and CDR2 SYGVKD. The CDR3 spans 20 residues. The V gene lost 0 bases and the J gene lost 3 bases, with 23 bases spanning the gap. The DNA for the CDR3 is TGTGCCATCAGTGAGTCGTTTTTCGGTGGAGGGGGCGCGGACACCGGGGAGCTGTTTTTT. Translated: CAISESFFGGGGADTGELFF.

V gene TRBV11-2 combines with J gene TRBJ2-7; D ambiguous. The germline V and J ends were trimmed by 1 base and 4 bases, with 11 bases remaining between them. The CDR3 loop spans 14 amino acids. Germline CDR1 and CDR2: SGHAT and FQNNGV. Here the CDR3 reads CASSLALTAYEQYF. For the CDR3, the DNA is TGTGCCAGCAGCTTAGCACTGACTGCTTACGAGCAGTACTTC.

This clone was picked up many times. The rearrangement links TRBV18 to TRBJ2-1; possibly TRBD2 for D (7 bases). CDR3 size: 17 residues. Germline V CDR1 and CDR2: KGHSH, LQKENI. V lost 0 bases to trimming and J lost 4 bases, with 16 bases between them. The CDR3 nucleotides are TGTGCCAGCTCACCACCGGACGGGGAGGGGGTTTACAATGAGCAGTTCTTC. As protein: CASSPPDGEGVYNEQFF.

The V gene is TRBV19, the J gene TRBJ2-1, with D possibly TRBD1 on 5 matching bases. The V gene lost 5 bases and the J gene lost 4 bases, with 18 bases spanning the gap. The CDR3 spans 16 residues. Germline V gives CDR1 LNHDA, CDR2 SQIVND (reference sequence). CDR3 sequence reads: CASSPRQILRYNEQFF. In DNA, the CDR3 is TGTGCCAGTAGTCCCCGACAGATACTGAGATACAATGAGCAGTTCTTC.

This clone was detected a few times. The rearrangement links TRBV28 to TRBJ2-3; D is uncertain. V was pared by 3 bases and J by 3 bases, with 7 bases between. The CDR3 is 13 amino acids. Germline CDR1 and CDR2: MDHEN and SYDVKM. The CDR3: CASSFPQTDTQYF. The DNA of the CDR3 is TGTGCCAGCAGTTTCCCCCAGACAGATACGCAGTATTTT.

The V gene is TRBV19, the J gene TRBJ2-1, with 10 bases aligning to TRBD2. J lost 2 bases, V lost 4 bases, and 5 bases had no gene match. Looked up from germline, CDR1 is LNHDA and CDR2 is SQIVND (reference sequence). The CDR3 spans 16 residues. The DNA of the CDR3 is TGTGCCAGTAGTACCCGACTAGCGGGCACCTACAATGAGCAGTTCTTC. It is translated as CASSTRLAGTYNEQFF.

This clone has more than one count but fewer than ten. This chain joins TRBV2 and TRBJ1-2; D remains unclear. This CDR3 has 11 residues. CDR1 and CDR2 (germline): SNHLY, FYNNEI. The ends were cut back, 6 bases at V and 7 bases at J, with 9 bases in the middle. CDR3 DNA: TGTGCCAGCAGCCCTATGGGTGGCTACACCTTC. Translated: CASSPMGGYTF.

A few counts support this clone. This chain links TRBV9 with TRBJ2-3; the D gene is possibly TRBD1 (6 bases). The CDR3 loop spans 15 amino acids. Germline V gene sequence: CDR1 SGDLS, CDR2 YYNGEE. V shed 4 bases and J shed 4 bases, with 16 bases lying between them. The DNA for the CDR3 is TGTGCCAGCAGCAGGCAGGGGATATCGGCAGATACGCAGTATTTT. Residues: CASSRQGISADTQYF.

The chain carries TRBV5-4 and TRBJ2-1, with 9 bases lining up with TRBD2. CDR1 SGHNT and CDR2 YYREEE come from the germline V gene (reference sequence). With V trimmed by 4 bases and J by 8 bases, 10 bases remained unmatched. This CDR3 is 15 amino acids long. CDR3 amino acids: CASSRLGTSPDEQFF. CDR3 nucleotide sequence: TGTGCCAGCAGCCGACTCGGGACTAGCCCCGATGAGCAGTTCTTC.

Here the CDR3 reads CATSGLAGGSEQYF. The DNA of the CDR3 is TGTGCCACTTCAGGACTAGCGGGAGGGTCTGAGCAGTACTTC. The chain carries TRBV27 and TRBJ2-7, with 15 nucleotides matching TRBD2. The CDR3 covers 14 residues. Germline CDR1 reads MNHEY; CDR2 reads SMNVEV (reference sequence). The trim removed 10 bases at V and 7 bases at J, leaving 8 bases unmatched.

The sample holds a few counts of this clone. The rearrangement joins TRBV19 to TRBJ1-1; the D is unclear. From germline, CDR1 is LNHDA and CDR2 SQIVND (reference sequence). Trimming pared 5 bases from V and 9 bases from J, leaving 10 bases between. CDR3 length equals 11 residues. The CDR3 nucleotides read TGTGCCAGTAGTTCGGCGGGGAAAGCTTTCTTT. It codes for CASSSAGKAFF.